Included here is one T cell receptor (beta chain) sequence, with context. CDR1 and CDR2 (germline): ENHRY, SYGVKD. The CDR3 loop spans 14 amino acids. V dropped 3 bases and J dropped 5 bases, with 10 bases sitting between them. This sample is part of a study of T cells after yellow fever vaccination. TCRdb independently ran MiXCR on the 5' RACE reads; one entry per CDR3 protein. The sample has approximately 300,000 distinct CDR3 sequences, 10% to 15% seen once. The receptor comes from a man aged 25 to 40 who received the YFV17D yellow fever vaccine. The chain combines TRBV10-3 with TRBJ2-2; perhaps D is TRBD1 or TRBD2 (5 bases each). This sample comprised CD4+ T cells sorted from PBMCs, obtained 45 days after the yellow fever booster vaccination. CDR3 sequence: CAISEVGETGELFF. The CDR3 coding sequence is TGTGCCATCAGTGAAGTGGGGGAGACCGGGGAGCTGTTTTTT.